The TCR beta chain under discussion was sequenced for a study of shared clonotypes between healthy human individuals. Study-level findings and limits: Compared with memory subsets, naive subsets generally had larger estimated richness. Clonotypes that were shared across a few donors made up approximately 5% of naive CD4 clonotypes.

V lost 3 bases and J lost 1; bases outside the gene matches: 5. Germline V lookup: CDR1 MNHEY, CDR2 SVGAGI. The CDR3 extends over 16 amino acids. Generated by immunoSEQ multiplex PCR, the TCRdb table keeps only in-frame clones and is missing some. The sample has 550,000 to 750,000 clones; 92% are singletons. A note on this clone: The antigen is unknown.

The naive CD8 population came from CD45RO-negative cells selected for CCR7, without terminally differentiated effector memory CD45RA+ cells. The healthy adult donors were HIV-negative and reported no recent acute infections or vaccinations. Donors, without exception, were Caucasian adults residing in Nashville, Tennessee. The receptor comes from a man aged 30 to 45 in good health. V is TRBV6-5 and J is TRBJ2-5, with 10 bases matching TRBD2. The sample comprised naive CD8+ T cells sorted from blood. CDR3 region: CASSYLAGESQETQYF. The CDR3 coding sequence is TGTGCCAGCAGTTATCTAGCGGGAGAGTCCCAAGAGACCCAGTACTTC.